The rows below give T cell receptor beta chains drawn from one sample of a study of blood T cells in healthy people across ages. TCRdb recomputed calls from the 5' RACE reads with MiXCR, one row per CDR3 protein. Here the sample spans 1,100,000 or so distinct CDR3 sequences, 45% being singletons. The sample was blood. Receptors were obtained from an older woman in good health. CDR3s leave out the opening cysteine and the closing phenylalanine or tryptophan. Fields, in order: V gene, clone size, J gene, CDR3 protein. Part of the rows lack a size; the others show once, few, many or a class for expanded clones.

v_call: TRBV4-1; clone_size: NA; j_call: TRBJ2-7; cdr3_aa: ASSQVMGGGGSYEQY
v_call: TRBV29-1; clone_size: NA; j_call: TRBJ2-7; cdr3_aa: SVARPGPGAYEQY
v_call: TRBV12-3/TRBV12-4; clone_size: NA; j_call: TRBJ2-7; cdr3_aa: ASSQRQGASDEQY
v_call: TRBV3-1; clone_size: NA; j_call: TRBJ2-1; cdr3_aa: ASSQDQNRTSQPSSYNEQF
v_call: TRBV12-3/TRBV12-4; clone_size: few; j_call: TRBJ2-3; cdr3_aa: ASSFWSSGYTDTQY
v_call: TRBV7-8; clone_size: few; j_call: TRBJ2-1; cdr3_aa: ASSPTTRPLGDEQF
v_call: TRBV29-1; clone_size: few; j_call: TRBJ2-7; cdr3_aa: SVQGTGDSYEQY
v_call: TRBV5-1; clone_size: NA; j_call: TRBJ2-7; cdr3_aa: ASSLMTSGPLYEQY
v_call: TRBV12-3/TRBV12-4; clone_size: NA; j_call: TRBJ2-4; cdr3_aa: ASSLGFWGSKNIQY
v_call: TRBV6-1; clone_size: NA; j_call: NA; cdr3_aa: ASKEGGPVETQY
v_call: TRBV7-9; clone_size: NA; j_call: TRBJ2-5; cdr3_aa: ASSYQRTRETQY
v_call: TRBV7-3; clone_size: few; j_call: TRBJ2-4; cdr3_aa: ASSQGGRGNIQY
v_call: TRBV27; clone_size: few; j_call: TRBJ2-3; cdr3_aa: ASSVGWTDTQY
v_call: TRBV6-5; clone_size: NA; j_call: TRBJ1-2; cdr3_aa: ASRTGSTDGYT
v_call: TRBV29-1; clone_size: few; j_call: TRBJ1-2; cdr3_aa: SVVGGSDYGYT
v_call: TRBV7-8; clone_size: many; j_call: TRBJ2-7; cdr3_aa: ASSLEQGAVYEQY